This T cell receptor (beta chain) came from a study of blood T cells in healthy people across ages. Comment on this clonotype: Its cognate antigen is unknown. Germline is not matched at one junction end, which may reflect a read error.

A sample-barcoded 5' primer and a J-beta primer mix were used in a second PCR of roughly 7 to 11 cycles. With 12 random nucleotides, a template-switch adaptor tagged each individual cDNA molecule. Via MiXCR, TCRdb re-called the 5' RACE reads, giving one row per CDR3 protein. The sample consists of some 930,000 distinct CDR3 sequences, almost 30% of them appearing once. The CDR3 consists of 17 residues. CDR1 and CDR2 (germline): SGHTA, FQGTGA. Study-level points and caveats: Estimates of diversity drawn from one million T cells were considered underestimates.

These data were also reused for a study on T cells of mothers and their children. As that study records: Added by the second PCR's M1S primer were sample barcodes and 2-4 random nucleotides. Relative to unrelated pairs, biologically related mother-child dyads exhibited marginally greater, non-significant overlap.

The chain uses TRBV7-3 and TRBJ2-2, with 13 positions matching TRBD2. The receptor's source is a woman in her forties in good health. The sequenced sample consisted of blood. The CDR3 DNA reads as TGCGCCAGCAGCCCAGGACTAGCGGGAGTCAACACCGGGGAGCTGTTTTTT. Protein product: CASSPGLAGVNTGELFF.